This T cell receptor (beta chain) was recovered during a study of blood T cells in healthy people across ages. The study's findings and limits: Changes in expanded clonotypes were possibly confounded, as the CMV status of donors was unknown.

The authors isolated at least 6 million PBMCs per sample. Through a sample-barcoded 5' primer and a J-beta primer mix, a second PCR was run for roughly 6 to 11 cycles. Through a template-switch adaptor with 12 random nucleotides, each cDNA molecule received a tag. TCRdb fed the 5' RACE reads into MiXCR, producing one record per CDR3 protein. The data hold 700,000 or so distinct CDR3 sequences, with over 20% observed a single time. This CDR3 region has 16 residues. Germline CDR1 and CDR2: SGHRS and YFSETQ. J lost 2 bases, V lost 1 base, and 5 bases had no gene match. Worth noting for this clonotype: Its antigen is unknown.

J is TRBJ2-3 and V is TRBV5-1, with 9 bases fitting TRBD2. Sequences were obtained from blood. The clonotype originates from a man aged 65 to 85 in good health. CDR3 region: CASSLSSSGNTDTQYF. The CDR3 coding sequence is TGCGCCAGCAGCTTGTCGTCTAGCGGGAACACAGATACGCAGTATTTT.